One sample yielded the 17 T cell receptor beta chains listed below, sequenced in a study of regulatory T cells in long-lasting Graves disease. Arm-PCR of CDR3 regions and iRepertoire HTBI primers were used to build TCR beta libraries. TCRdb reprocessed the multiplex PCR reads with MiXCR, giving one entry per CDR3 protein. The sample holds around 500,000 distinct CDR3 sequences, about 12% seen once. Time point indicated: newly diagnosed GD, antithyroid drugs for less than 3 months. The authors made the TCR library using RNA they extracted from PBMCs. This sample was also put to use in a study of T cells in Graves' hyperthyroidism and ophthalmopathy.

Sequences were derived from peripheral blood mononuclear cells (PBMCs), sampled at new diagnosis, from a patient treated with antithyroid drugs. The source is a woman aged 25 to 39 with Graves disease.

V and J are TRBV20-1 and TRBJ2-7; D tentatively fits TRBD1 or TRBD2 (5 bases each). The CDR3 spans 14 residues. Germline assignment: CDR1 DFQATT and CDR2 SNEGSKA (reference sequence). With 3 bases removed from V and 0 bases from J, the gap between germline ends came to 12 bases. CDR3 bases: TGCAGTGCTAGCAAGGGGAGCCCCTCCTACGAGCAGTACTTC. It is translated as CSASKGSPSYEQYF.

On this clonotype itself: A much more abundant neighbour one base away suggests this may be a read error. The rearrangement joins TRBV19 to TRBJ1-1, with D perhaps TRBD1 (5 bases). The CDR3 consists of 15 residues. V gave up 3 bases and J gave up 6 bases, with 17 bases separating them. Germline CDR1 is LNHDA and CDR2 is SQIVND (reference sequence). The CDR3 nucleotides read TGTGCCAGTAGTATGAGGACATCAGGAAGGTCTGAAGCTTTCTTT. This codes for CASSMRTSGRSEAFF.

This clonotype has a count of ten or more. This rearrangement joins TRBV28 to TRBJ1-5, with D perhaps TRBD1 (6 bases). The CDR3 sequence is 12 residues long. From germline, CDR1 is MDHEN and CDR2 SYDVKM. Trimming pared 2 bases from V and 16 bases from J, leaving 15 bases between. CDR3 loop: CASSLQQGGRHF. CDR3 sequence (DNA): TGTGCCAGCAGTTTACAACAGGGCGGACGACATTTT. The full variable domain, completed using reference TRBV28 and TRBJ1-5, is DVKVTQSSRYLVKRTGEKVFLECVQDMDHENMFWYRQDPGLGLRLIYFSYDVKMKEKGDIPEGYSVSREKKERFSLILESASTNQTSMYLCASSLQQGGRHFGDGTRLSIL.

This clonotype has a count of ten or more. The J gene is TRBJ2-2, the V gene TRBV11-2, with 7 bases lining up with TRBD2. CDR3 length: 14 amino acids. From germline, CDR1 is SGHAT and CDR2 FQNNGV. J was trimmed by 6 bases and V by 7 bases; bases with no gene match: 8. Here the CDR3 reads CASNRREISGELFF. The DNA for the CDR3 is TGTGCCAGCAATCGGCGGGAGATTTCCGGGGAGCTGTTTTTT.

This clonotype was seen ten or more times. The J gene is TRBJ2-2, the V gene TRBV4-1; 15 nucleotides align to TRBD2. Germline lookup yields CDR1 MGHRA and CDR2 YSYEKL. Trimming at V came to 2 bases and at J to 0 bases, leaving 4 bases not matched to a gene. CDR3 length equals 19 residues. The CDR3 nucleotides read TGCGCCAGCAGCCAACGGACTAGCGGGAGGGGGGCGAACACCGGGGAGCTGTTTTTT. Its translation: CASSQRTSGRGANTGELFF.

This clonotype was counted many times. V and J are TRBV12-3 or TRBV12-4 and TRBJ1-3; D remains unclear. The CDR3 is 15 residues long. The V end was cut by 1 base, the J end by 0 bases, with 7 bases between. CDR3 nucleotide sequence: TGTGCCAGCAGTTTAGGGGGAAACTCTGGAAACACCATATATTTT. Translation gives CASSLGGNSGNTIYF.

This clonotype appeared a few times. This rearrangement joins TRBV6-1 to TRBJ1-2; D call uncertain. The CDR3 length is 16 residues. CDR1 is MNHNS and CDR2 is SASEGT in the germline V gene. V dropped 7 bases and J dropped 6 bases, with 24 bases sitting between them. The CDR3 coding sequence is TGTGCCAGCAAATATGCCGCCATGGGTAGCGTTCATGGCTACACCTTC. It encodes CASKYAAMGSVHGYTF.

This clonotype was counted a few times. The CDR3: CASSRKNPGLAGVEQFF. In DNA, the CDR3 is TGTGCCAGCAGCCGAAAGAATCCGGGACTAGCGGGAGTCGAGCAGTTCTTC. The genes are TRBV27 and TRBJ2-1; 14 bases map to TRBD2. The CDR3 runs to 17 residues. Germline loops: CDR1 MNHEY, CDR2 SMNVEV (reference sequence). Germline trimming cut 6 bases from V and 10 bases from J; bases unmatched to any gene: 14.

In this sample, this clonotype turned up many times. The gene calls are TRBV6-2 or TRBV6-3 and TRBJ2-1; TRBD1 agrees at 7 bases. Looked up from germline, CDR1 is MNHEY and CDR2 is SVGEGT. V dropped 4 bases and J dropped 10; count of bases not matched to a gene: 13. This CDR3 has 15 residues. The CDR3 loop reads CASSSHTGVIGEQFF. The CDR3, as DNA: TGTGCCAGCAGTTCCCATACAGGGGTAATTGGGGAGCAGTTCTTC.

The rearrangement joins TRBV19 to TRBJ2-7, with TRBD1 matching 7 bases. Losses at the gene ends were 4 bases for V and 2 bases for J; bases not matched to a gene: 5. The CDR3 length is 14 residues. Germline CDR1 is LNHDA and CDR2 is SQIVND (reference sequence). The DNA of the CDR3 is TGTGCCAGTAGTACTCGGGACAGTCCCTACGAGCAGTACTTC. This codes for CASSTRDSPYEQYF.

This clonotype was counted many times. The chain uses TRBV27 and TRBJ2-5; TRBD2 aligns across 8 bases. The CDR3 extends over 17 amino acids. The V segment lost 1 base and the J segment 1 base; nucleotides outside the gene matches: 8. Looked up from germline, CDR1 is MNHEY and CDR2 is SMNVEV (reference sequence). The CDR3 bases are TGTGCCAGCAGTTTATTGGGGACTAGAGTCGGCCAAGAGACCCAGTACTTC. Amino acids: CASSLLGTRVGQETQYF.

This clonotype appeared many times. CDR3: CASSHTVGQVKEQFF. CDR3 coding DNA: TGTGCCAGCAGCCATACAGTCGGCCAAGTTAAGGAGCAGTTCTTC. The V gene is TRBV3-1, the J gene TRBJ2-1, with D hard to call. Germline V gives CDR1 LGHDT, CDR2 YNNKEL (reference sequence). With 3 bases removed from V and 10 bases from J, the gap between germline ends came to 19 bases. This CDR3 comprises 15 residues.

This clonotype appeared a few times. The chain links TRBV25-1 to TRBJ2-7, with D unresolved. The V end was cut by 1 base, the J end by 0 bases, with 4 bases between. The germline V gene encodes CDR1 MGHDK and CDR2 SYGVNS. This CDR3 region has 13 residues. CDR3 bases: TGTGCCAGCAGTGAATCGGGCTCCTACGAGCAGTACTTC. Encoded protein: CASSESGSYEQYF.

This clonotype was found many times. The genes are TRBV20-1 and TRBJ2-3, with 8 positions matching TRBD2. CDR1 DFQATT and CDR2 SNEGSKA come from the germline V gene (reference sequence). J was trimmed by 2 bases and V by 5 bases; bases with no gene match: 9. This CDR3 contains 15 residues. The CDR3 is CSARGGGLFTDTQYF. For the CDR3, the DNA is TGCAGTGCTCGGGGGGGGGGACTTTTCACAGATACGCAGTATTTT.

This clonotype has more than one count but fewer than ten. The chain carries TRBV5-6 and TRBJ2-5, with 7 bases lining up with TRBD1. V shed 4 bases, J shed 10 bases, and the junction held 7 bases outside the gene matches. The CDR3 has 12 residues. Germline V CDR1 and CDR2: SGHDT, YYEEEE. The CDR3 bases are TGTGCCAGCAGCAAGAGGGGGCGGCGCCAGTACTTC. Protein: CASSKRGRRQYF.

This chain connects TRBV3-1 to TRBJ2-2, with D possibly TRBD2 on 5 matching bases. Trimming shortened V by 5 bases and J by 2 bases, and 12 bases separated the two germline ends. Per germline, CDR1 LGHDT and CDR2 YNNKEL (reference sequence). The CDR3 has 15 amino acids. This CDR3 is CASSLRGYNTGELFF. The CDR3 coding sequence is TGTGCCAGCAGCTTGAGAGGGTATAACACCGGGGAGCTGTTTTTT.

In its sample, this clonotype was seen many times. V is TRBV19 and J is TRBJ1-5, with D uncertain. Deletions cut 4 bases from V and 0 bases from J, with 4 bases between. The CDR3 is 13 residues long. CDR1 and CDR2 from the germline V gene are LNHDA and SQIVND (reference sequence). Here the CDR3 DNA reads TGTGCCAGTAGTACCAATAGCAATCAGCCCCAGCATTTT. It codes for CASSTNSNQPQHF.